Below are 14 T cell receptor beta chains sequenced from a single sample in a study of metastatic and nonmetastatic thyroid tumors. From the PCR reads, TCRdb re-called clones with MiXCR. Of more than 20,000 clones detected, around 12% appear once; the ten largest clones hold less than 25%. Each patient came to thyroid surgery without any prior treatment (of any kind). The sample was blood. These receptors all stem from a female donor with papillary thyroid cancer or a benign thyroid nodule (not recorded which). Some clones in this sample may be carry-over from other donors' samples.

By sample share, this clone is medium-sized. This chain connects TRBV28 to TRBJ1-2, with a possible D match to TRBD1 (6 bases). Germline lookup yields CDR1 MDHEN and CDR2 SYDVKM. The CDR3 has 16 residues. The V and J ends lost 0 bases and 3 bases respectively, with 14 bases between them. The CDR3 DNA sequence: TGTGCCAGCAGTTTATGGGCGGGGGGCAGTGACTATGGCTACACCTTC. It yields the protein CASSLWAGGSDYGYTF.

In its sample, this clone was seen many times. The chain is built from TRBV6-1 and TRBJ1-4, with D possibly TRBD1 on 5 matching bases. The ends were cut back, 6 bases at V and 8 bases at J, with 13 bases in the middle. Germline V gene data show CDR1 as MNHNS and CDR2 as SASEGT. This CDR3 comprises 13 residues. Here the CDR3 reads CASRGGTAEKLFF. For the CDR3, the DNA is TGTGCCAGCAGGGGGGGGACGGCAGAAAAACTGTTTTTT.

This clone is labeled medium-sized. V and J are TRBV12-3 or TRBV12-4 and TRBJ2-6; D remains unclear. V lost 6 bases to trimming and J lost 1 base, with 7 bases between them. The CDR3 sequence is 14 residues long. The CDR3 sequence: CASRTNSGANVLTF. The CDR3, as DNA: TGTGCCAGCAGGACGAATTCTGGGGCCAACGTCCTGACTTTC.

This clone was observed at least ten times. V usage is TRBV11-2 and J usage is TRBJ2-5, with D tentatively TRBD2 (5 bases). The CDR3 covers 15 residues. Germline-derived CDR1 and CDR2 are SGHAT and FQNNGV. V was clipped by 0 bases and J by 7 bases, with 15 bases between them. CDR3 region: CASSLDASSRGTQYF. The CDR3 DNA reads TGTGCCAGCAGCTTAGATGCGTCTAGCCGGGGGACCCAGTACTTC.

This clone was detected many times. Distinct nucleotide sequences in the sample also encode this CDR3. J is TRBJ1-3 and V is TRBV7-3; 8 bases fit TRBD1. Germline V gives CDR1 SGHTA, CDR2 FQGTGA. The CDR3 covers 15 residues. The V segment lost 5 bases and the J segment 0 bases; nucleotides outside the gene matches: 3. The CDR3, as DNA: TGTGCCAGCAGCCCACAGGGGGGCTCTGGAAACACCATATATTTT. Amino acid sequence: CASSPQGGSGNTIYF.

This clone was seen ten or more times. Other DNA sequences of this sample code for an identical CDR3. The CDR3 reads CASSYEQGFHSPLHF. CDR3 sequence (DNA): TGTGCCAGCAGCTATGAACAGGGGTTTCATTCACCCCTCCACTTT. The J gene is TRBJ1-6, the V gene TRBV7-2, with 7 bases identical to TRBD1. This CDR3 comprises 15 residues. J lost 8 bases, V lost 4 bases, and 8 bases had no gene match. Germline values: CDR1 SGHTA, CDR2 FQGNSA. Based on the CDR3 plus reference TRBV7-2 and TRBJ1-6, the full variable domain is GAGVSQSPSNKVTEKGKDVELRCDPISGHTALYWYRQSLGQGLEFLIYFQGNSAPDKSGLPSDRFSAERTGGSVSTLTIQRTQQEDSAVYLCASSYEQGFHSPLHFGNGTRLTVT.

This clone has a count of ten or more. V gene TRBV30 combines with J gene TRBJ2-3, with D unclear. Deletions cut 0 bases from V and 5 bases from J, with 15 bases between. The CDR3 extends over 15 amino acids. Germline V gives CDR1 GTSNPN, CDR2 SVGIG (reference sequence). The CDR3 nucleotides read TGTGCCTGGAGTGTAGAAGCGATGAGAGGAGATACGCAGTATTTT. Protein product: CAWSVEAMRGDTQYF.

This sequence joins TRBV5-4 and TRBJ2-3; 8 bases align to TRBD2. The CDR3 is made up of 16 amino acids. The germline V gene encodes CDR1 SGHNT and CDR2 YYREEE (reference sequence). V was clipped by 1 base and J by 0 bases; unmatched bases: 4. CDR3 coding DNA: TGTGCCAGCAGCTTGATGTCGGGGGGGAGCACAGATACGCAGTATTTT. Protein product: CASSLMSGGSTDTQYF.

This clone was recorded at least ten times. The CDR3, as DNA: TGCAGTGCTGTACTAGATAGTCACAATGAGCAGTTCTTC. This gives the protein CSAVLDSHNEQFF. The chain employs TRBV20-1 and TRBJ2-1, with D maybe TRBD2 (5 bases). The CDR3 is made up of 13 amino acids. Germline loops: CDR1 DFQATT, CDR2 SNEGSKA (reference sequence). Trimming took 5 bases from V and 5 from J, leaving 13 bases between them.

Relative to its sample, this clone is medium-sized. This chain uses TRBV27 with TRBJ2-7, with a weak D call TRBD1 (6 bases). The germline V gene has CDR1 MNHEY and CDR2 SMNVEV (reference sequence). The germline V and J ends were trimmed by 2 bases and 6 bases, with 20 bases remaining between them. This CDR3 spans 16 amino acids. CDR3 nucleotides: TGTGCCAGCAGTTTAAGTCCAGGGGCCACGTCTTCCGAGCAGTACTTC. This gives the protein CASSLSPGATSSEQYF.

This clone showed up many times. The CDR3 is CSASGAGLSLGYGYTF. The CDR3 DNA follows: TGCAGTGCTTCTGGGGCAGGGCTTTCCCTTGGTTATGGCTACACCTTC. The chain couples TRBV20-1 to TRBJ1-2; D perhaps matches TRBD1 (5 bases). V was shortened by 5 bases and J by 5 bases, with 24 bases between the two germline ends. Germline V gene sequence: CDR1 DFQATT, CDR2 SNEGSKA (reference sequence). The CDR3 runs to 16 residues.

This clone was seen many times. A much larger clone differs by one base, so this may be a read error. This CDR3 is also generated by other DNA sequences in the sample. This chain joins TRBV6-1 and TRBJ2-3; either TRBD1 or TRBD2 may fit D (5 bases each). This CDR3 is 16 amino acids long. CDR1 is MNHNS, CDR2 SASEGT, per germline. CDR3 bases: TGTGCCGGCAGTTCCGCCGGGGCCTACAGCACAGATACGCAGTATTTT. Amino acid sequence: CAGSSAGAYSTDTQYF.

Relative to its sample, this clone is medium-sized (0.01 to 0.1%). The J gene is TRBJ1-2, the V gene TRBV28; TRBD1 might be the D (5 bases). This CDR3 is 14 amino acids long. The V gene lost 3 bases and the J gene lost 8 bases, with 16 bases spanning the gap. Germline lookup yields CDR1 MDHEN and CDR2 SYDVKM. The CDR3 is CASSFWGTFDGYTF. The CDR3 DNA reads TGTGCCAGCAGTTTTTGGGGGACTTTCGACGGCTACACCTTC.

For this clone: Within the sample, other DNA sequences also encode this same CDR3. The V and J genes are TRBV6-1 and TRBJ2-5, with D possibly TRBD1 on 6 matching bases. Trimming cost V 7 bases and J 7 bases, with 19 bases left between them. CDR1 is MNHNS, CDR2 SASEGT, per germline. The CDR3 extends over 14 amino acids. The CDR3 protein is CASIRGQDFGTQYF. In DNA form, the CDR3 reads TGTGCCAGCATCCGGGGACAAGACTTTGGGACCCAGTACTTC.